The 4 T cell receptor beta chains reported below all come from one sample, sequenced in a study of cytomegalovirus exposure and HLA in healthy donors. This PCR relied on a set of 60 Vbeta primers and 13 Jbeta primers. Sequenced by immunoSEQ multiplex PCR; TCRdb stores in-frame clones only, minus some. This table holds over 35,000 clones, around 60% found once. The sample comprised PBMCs. The receptors originated from a human donor in good health.

The chain links TRBV5-4 to TRBJ2-5; no clear D. This CDR3 region has 12 residues. Deletions cut 4 bases from V and 1 base from J, with 5 bases between. From germline, CDR1 is SGHNT and CDR2 YYREEE (reference sequence). CDR3 DNA sequence: TGTGCCAGCAGCCCCGGCCAAGAGACCCAGTACTTC. Protein product: CASSPGQETQYF.

The chain recombines TRBV19 with TRBJ1-1, with 8 bases identical to TRBD1. The CDR3 runs 13 residues. Germline V lookup: CDR1 LNHDA, CDR2 SQIVND (reference sequence). The J segment lost 4 bases and the V segment lost 6 bases, leaving 4 bases of the junction unmatched. The CDR3, as DNA: TGTGCCAGTAGATCACAGGGGGGCACTGAAGCTTTCTTT. Amino acid sequence: CASRSQGGTEAFF.

This clone has just a few counts. This rearrangement joins TRBV5-1 to TRBJ2-3; perhaps TRBD1 as D (5 bases). Trimming removed 0 bases at V and 6 bases at J, with 5 bases between. The CDR3 covers 12 residues. Germline V lookup: CDR1 SGHRS, CDR2 YFSETQ. CDR3 region: CASSLAGDTQYF. Here the CDR3 DNA reads TGCGCCAGCAGCTTGGCAGGGGATACGCAGTATTTT.

The V call is TRBV28, the J call TRBJ1-2, with 8 bases fitting TRBD1. With 4 bases clipped from V and 6 bases from J, the junction kept 4 bases outside the gene matches. In germline, CDR1 is MDHEN, CDR2 SYDVKM. There are 13 residues in the CDR3. CDR3 nucleotide sequence: TGTGCCAGCAGTTGGGAGGACAGGGATGGCTACACCTTC. Translated, it gives CASSWEDRDGYTF.